Listed below are T cell receptor beta chains from one sample, sequenced in a study of tumor and adjacent non-tumor tissue in lung cancer. In TCRdb, the multiplex PCR reads were re-called with MiXCR into one record per CDR3 protein. The repertoire holds tens of thousands of distinct CDR3 sequences, 75% to 90% seen once, with about an eighth in the top ten. Sequenced: lung tumor tissue. These TCRs come from a woman between 45 and 60 years old with non-small cell lung cancer. Each CDR3 is given with its conserved first and last residue. The D gene is left open where the match is weak. Size tells how often a clone was seen (once, few, many) or the class of an expanded clone, and some rows leave it out.

V gene: TRBV5-4
D gene: NA
clone size: NA
J gene: TRBJ1-1
CDR3 protein: CVSSLVGSTEAFF
CDR3 DNA: TGTGTCAGCAGCTTGGTTGGGAGCACTGAAGCTTTCTTT

V gene: TRBV28
D gene: NA
clone size: NA
J gene: TRBJ2-7
CDR3 protein: CTSSLRGAPYEQYF
CDR3 DNA: TGTACCAGCAGTTTAAGAGGAGCCCCATACGAGCAGTACTTC

V gene: TRBV4-1
D gene: NA
clone size: once
J gene: TRBJ2-2
CDR3 protein: CASSQVTRFRTGELIF
CDR3 DNA: TGTGCCAGCAGCCAAGTTACTAGATTTCGCACCGGGGAGCTGATCTTT

V gene: TRBV20-1
D gene: TRBD1
clone size: few
J gene: TRBJ2-7
CDR3 protein: CTARASGQPYEQCF
CDR3 DNA: TGCACTGCTAGAGCGTCGGGACAGCCCTACGAGCAGTGCTTC

V gene: TRBV20-1
D gene: TRBD2
clone size: NA
J gene: TRBJ2-5
CDR3 protein: CSTPKAGGGHETQYF
CDR3 DNA: TGCAGTACCCCTAAAGCGGGAGGAGGACATGAGACCCAGTACTTC

V gene: TRBV4-1
D gene: TRBD1
clone size: once
J gene: TRBJ2-7
CDR3 protein: CAGSQQGQGGPYEQYF
CDR3 DNA: TGTGCCGGCAGCCAACAAGGACAGGGTGGGCCCTACGAGCAGTACTTC

V gene: TRBV12-3/TRBV12-4
D gene: TRBD1
clone size: NA
J gene: TRBJ2-2
CDR3 protein: CASCPRGHTRELFF
CDR3 DNA: TGTGCCAGCTGCCCCAGGGGGCACACCAGGGAGCTATTTTTT

V gene: TRBV20-1
D gene: TRBD1
clone size: NA
J gene: TRBJ1-5
CDR3 protein: CSARQPGRTGSSISNQPQHF
CDR3 DNA: TGCAGTGCTAGACAACCCGGACGGACAGGGAGTTCAATTAGCAATCAGCCCCAGCATTTT

V gene: TRBV4-3
D gene: TRBD2
clone size: NA
J gene: TRBJ2-1
CDR3 protein: CASSQRTSGHDNEKFF
CDR3 DNA: TGCGCCAGCAGCCAGAGAACTAGCGGCCACGACAATGAGAAGTTCTTC

V gene: TRBV12-3/TRBV12-4
D gene: NA
clone size: NA
J gene: TRBJ2-1
CDR3 protein: CTSSFQGSNEQLF
CDR3 DNA: TGTACCAGCAGTTTTCAGGGGAGCAATGAGCAGCTCTTC

V gene: TRBV6-1
D gene: TRBD2
clone size: NA
J gene: TRBJ2-2
CDR3 protein: CASSEPAGDVGAGELFF
CDR3 DNA: TGTGCCAGCAGTGAACCAGCGGGAGATGTCGGGGCCGGGGAGCTGTTCTTT

V gene: TRBV20-1
D gene: NA
clone size: NA
J gene: TRBJ2-1
CDR3 protein: CSARVYNFLTSGTDVLYNEQFF
CDR3 DNA: TGCAGTGCTAGAGTATACAATTTTCTTACTAGTGGGACCGACGTACTCTACAATGAGCAGTTCTTC

V gene: TRBV11-2
D gene: TRBD2
clone size: NA
J gene: TRBJ2-1
CDR3 protein: CSSRFIAGGDNDQFF
CDR3 DNA: TGTTCCAGCAGATTTATAGCGGGAGGAGACAATGATCAGTTCTTC

V gene: TRBV5-1
D gene: TRBD1
clone size: many
J gene: TRBJ2-3
CDR3 protein: CASSEGDSPSTDTQYF
CDR3 DNA: TGCGCCAGCAGCGAGGGGGACAGCCCTAGCACAGATACGCAGTATTTT

V gene: TRBV4-3
D gene: NA
clone size: once
J gene: TRBJ2-6
CDR3 protein: CVSSQGTLDRTYSGANVLTF
CDR3 DNA: TGCGTCAGCAGCCAAGGAACGTTAGACAGGACTTACTCTGGGGCCAACGTCCTGACTTTC

V gene: TRBV29-1
D gene: NA
clone size: once
J gene: TRBJ1-1
CDR3 protein: CNVDDTLKGTEAFF
CDR3 DNA: TGCAACGTAGATGATACCCTTAAGGGAACTGAAGCTTTCTTT

V gene: TRBV20-1
D gene: NA
clone size: NA
J gene: TRBJ2-1
CDR3 protein: CSARDWRQKHEQFF
CDR3 DNA: TGTAGTGCTAGAGACTGGCGACAGAAACACGAGCAGTTCTTC

V gene: TRBV28
D gene: NA
clone size: NA
J gene: TRBJ1-5
CDR3 protein: CTSSHVSFNQPQHF
CDR3 DNA: TGTACCAGCAGCCATGTCAGCTTTAATCAGCCCCAGCATTTT

V gene: TRBV20-1
D gene: NA
clone size: NA
J gene: TRBJ2-1
CDR3 protein: CSAPARGVEHFF
CDR3 DNA: TGCAGTGCTCCCGCGAGAGGGGTTGAGCACTTCTTC

V gene: TRBV5-1
D gene: TRBD1
clone size: NA
J gene: TRBJ2-2
CDR3 protein: CASSPDRGRGGELFF
CDR3 DNA: TGCGCCAGCAGCCCTGACAGGGGAAGAGGCGGGGAGCTATTTTTT

V gene: TRBV6-1
D gene: NA
clone size: NA
J gene: TRBJ2-1
CDR3 protein: CAGKSLTGSFVDERFF
CDR3 DNA: TGTGCTGGCAAGAGCCTAACAGGGTCCTTTGTGGATGAGCGGTTCTTC

V gene: TRBV4-1
D gene: NA
clone size: many
J gene: TRBJ2-1
CDR3 protein: CASSQGWASYNEQFF
CDR3 DNA: TGCGCCAGCAGCCAAGGCTGGGCGTCTTACAATGAGCAGTTCTTC

V gene: TRBV6-1
D gene: NA
clone size: NA
J gene: TRBJ2-7
CDR3 protein: CASSERAGLNYEQYF
CDR3 DNA: TGTGCCAGCAGTGAACGGGCGGGTCTCAACTACGAGCAGTATTTC

V gene: TRBV29-1
D gene: NA
clone size: NA
J gene: TRBJ1-2
CDR3 protein: CSALRGDYGYTF
CDR3 DNA: TGCAGCGCCCTGCGGGGCGACTATGGCTACACCTTT

V gene: TRBV6-5
D gene: NA
clone size: NA
J gene: TRBJ1-5
CDR3 protein: CPRLELDTQHF
CDR3 DNA: TGTCCCAGACTAGAGCTAGATACGCAGCATTTT

V gene: TRBV11-2
D gene: NA
clone size: NA
J gene: TRBJ2-7
CDR3 protein: CASRDWREDSYERYF
CDR3 DNA: TGTGCCAGCAGGGACTGGCGCGAGGACTCCTACGAGCGGTACTTC

V gene: TRBV12-3/TRBV12-4
D gene: NA
clone size: once
J gene: TRBJ2-7
CDR3 protein: CASRPTATYYEQYF
CDR3 DNA: TGTGCCAGCAGACCGACTGCAACCTACTACGAGCAGTACTTC

V gene: TRBV20-1
D gene: NA
clone size: few
J gene: TRBJ2-7
CDR3 protein: CNATRDSVQYEQYF
CDR3 DNA: TGCAATGCCACCAGAGACTCGGTACAATACGAGCAGTACTTC

V gene: TRBV5-5
D gene: TRBD1
clone size: NA
J gene: TRBJ1-2
CDR3 protein: CASSLTGTENYCYAF
CDR3 DNA: TGTGCCAGCAGCTTGACCGGGACAGAAAACTATTGTTACGCCTTC

V gene: TRBV4-3
D gene: TRBD1
clone size: NA
J gene: TRBJ1-4
CDR3 protein: CASSLKGQPIEKLFF
CDR3 DNA: TGCGCCAGTAGCCTGAAGGGACAGCCAATTGAAAAACTGTTTTTT

V gene: TRBV20-1
D gene: TRBD2
clone size: NA
J gene: TRBJ2-7
CDR3 protein: CGVGGRISYEHYF
CDR3 DNA: TGCGGTGTGGGCGGGAGGATCTCCTACGAGCACTACTTC

V gene: TRBV20-1
D gene: TRBD1
clone size: NA
J gene: TRBJ1-5
CDR3 protein: CSTATGNVLPQHF
CDR3 DNA: TGCAGTACTGCGACAGGGAATGTTTTGCCCCAGCATTTT

V gene: TRBV6-2/TRBV6-3
D gene: NA
clone size: once
J gene: TRBJ2-5
CDR3 protein: CAGSSHRAERETHYF
CDR3 DNA: TGTGCCGGCAGTTCCCACCGGGCCGAACGGGAGACCCACTACTTC

V gene: TRBV10-2
D gene: NA
clone size: NA
J gene: TRBJ1-1
CDR3 protein: CASSDPNTKAFF
CDR3 DNA: TGCGCCAGTAGTGACCCGAACACTAAAGCTTTCTTT

V gene: TRBV29-1
D gene: TRBD2
clone size: NA
J gene: TRBJ2-1
CDR3 protein: CTVNHPGGRSYNEQFF
CDR3 DNA: TGCACCGTTAACCATCCAGGCGGGAGAAGCTACAATGAGCAGTTCTTC